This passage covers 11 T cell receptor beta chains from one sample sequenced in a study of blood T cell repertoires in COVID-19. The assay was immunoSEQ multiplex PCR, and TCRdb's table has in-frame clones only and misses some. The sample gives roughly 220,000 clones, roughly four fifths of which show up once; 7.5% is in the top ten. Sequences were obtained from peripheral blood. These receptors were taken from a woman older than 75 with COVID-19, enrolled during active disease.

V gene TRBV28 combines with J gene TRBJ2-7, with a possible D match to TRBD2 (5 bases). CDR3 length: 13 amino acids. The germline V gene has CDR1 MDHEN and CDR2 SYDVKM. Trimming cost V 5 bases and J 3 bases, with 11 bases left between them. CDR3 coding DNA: TGTGCCAGCAGTACCGGACTGGACTACGAGCAGTACTTC. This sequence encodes CASSTGLDYEQYF.

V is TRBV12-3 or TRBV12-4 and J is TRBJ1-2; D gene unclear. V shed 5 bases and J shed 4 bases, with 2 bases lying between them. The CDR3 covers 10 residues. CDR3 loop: CASSLYGYTF. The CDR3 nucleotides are TGTGCCAGCAGTCTCTATGGCTACACCTTC.

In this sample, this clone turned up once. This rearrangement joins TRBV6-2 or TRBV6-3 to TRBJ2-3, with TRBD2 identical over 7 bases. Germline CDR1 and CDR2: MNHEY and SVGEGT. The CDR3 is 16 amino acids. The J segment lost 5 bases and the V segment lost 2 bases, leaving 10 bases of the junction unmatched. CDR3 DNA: TGTGCCAGCAGTTACGGGGCGGGAGTAGTGATAGATACGCAGTATTTT. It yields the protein CASSYGAGVVIDTQYF.

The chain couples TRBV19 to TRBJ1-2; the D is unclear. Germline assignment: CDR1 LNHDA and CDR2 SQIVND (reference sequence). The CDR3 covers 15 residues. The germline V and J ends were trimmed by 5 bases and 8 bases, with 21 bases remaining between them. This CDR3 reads CASSQTLRVEGGYTF. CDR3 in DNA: TGTGCCAGTAGTCAGACACTGAGGGTAGAAGGGGGCTACACCTTC.

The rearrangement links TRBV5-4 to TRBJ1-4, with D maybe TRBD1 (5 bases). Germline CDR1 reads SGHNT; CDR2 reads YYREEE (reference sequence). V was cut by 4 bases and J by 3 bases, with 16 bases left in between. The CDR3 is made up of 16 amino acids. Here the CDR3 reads CASSAGHFLANEKLFF. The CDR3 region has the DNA TGTGCCAGCAGCGCCGGACATTTCCTAGCTAATGAAAAACTGTTTTTT.

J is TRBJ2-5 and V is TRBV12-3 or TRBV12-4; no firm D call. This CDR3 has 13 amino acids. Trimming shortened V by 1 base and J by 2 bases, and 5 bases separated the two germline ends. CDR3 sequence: CASSLGAQETQYF. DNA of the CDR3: TGTGCCAGCAGTTTAGGAGCGCAAGAGACCCAGTACTTC.

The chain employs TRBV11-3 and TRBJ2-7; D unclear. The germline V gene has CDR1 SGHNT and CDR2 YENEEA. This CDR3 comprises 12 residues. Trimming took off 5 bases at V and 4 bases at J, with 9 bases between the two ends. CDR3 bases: TGTGCCAGCAGCCGCGACGGGTACGAGCAGTACTTC. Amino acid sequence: CASSRDGYEQYF.

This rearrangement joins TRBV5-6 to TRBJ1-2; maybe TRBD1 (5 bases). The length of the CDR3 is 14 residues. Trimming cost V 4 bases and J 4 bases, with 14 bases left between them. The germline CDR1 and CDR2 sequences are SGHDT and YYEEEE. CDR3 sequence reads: CASSMMGRFYGYTF. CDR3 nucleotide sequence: TGTGCCAGCAGCATGATGGGGCGCTTCTATGGCTACACCTTC.

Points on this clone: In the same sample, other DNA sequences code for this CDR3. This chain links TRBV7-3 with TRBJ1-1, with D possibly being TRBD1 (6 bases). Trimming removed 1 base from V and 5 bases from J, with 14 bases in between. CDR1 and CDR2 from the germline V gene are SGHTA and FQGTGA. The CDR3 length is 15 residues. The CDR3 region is CASSLSPGQGTEAFF. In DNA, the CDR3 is TGTGCCAGCAGCTTAAGTCCGGGACAAGGGACTGAAGCTTTCTTT.

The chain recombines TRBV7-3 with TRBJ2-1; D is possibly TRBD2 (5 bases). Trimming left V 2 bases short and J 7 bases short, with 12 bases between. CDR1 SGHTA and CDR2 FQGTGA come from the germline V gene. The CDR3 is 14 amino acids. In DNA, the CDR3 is TGTGCCAGCAGCTTATTGGGAAAGCGGAATGAGCAGTTCTTC. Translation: CASSLLGKRNEQFF.

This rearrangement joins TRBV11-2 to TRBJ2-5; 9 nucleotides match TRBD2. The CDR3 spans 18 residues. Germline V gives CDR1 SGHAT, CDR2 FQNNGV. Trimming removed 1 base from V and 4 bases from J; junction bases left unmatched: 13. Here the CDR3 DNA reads TGTGCCAGCAGCTTAGGAGCCAGCGGGGGGATTTGGGGAGAGACCCAGTACTTC. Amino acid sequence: CASSLGASGGIWGETQYF.